The 21 T cell receptor beta chains below were found in one sample sequenced in a study of CD8+CD57+ T cells in acquired aplastic anemia. Genomic DNA, the template, was used for profiling of the TCR beta VDJ and CDR3. One entry per CDR3 protein results from TCRdb running MiXCR on the reads. In the table there are 60,000 to 75,000 distinct CDR3 sequences, about 50% of which are singletons. Sequencing was done on a sample of sorted CD4+, CD8+, or CD8+CD57+ T cells (not recorded which) from PBMCs. Source of these receptors: a human donor in good health, serving as a control.

This clonotype was found once. The chain links TRBV2 to TRBJ1-1, with 12 bases that match TRBD1. The trim removed 7 bases at V and 2 bases at J, leaving 2 bases unmatched. The germline V gene has CDR1 SNHLY and CDR2 FYNNEI. The CDR3 contains 14 residues. The CDR3 DNA reads as TGTGCCAGCACGGGACAGGGGGCAAACACTGAAGCTTTCTTT. This codes for CASTGQGANTEAFF.

This clonotype was counted ten times or more. The rearrangement joins TRBV10-3 to TRBJ2-1, with 9 positions matching TRBD1. The CDR3 totals 15 residues. In germline, CDR1 is ENHRY, CDR2 SYGVKD. Unmatched junction bases numbered 12, after V lost 10 bases and J lost 5 bases. The CDR3 DNA is TGTGCCACCGCCACCGGGACAGGGAGGCACAATGAGCAGTTCTTC. It specifies CATATGTGRHNEQFF.

V usage is TRBV10-3 and J usage is TRBJ2-7; tentatively, D is TRBD2 (7 bases). The CDR3 has 14 residues. Germline CDR1 ENHRY, CDR2 SYGVKD. V was pared by 4 bases and J by 5 bases, with 15 bases between. The CDR3 here is CAISGGGGKHEQYF. In DNA form, the CDR3 reads TGTGCCATCAGTGGGGGAGGGGGGAAGCACGAGCAGTACTTC.

The chain links TRBV9 to TRBJ1-6, with unresolved D. The CDR3 totals 16 residues. V lost 0 bases, J lost 13 bases, and 20 bases lay in between. Germline CDR1 is SGDLS and CDR2 is YYNGEE. This chain's CDR3 is CASSVDDGRNNQPLHF. CDR3 bases: TGTGCCAGCAGCGTAGATGATGGCAGGAACAATCAGCCCCTCCACTTT.

In this sample, this clonotype turned up many times. V is TRBV5-4 and J is TRBJ2-3, with 7 bases identical to TRBD2. V dropped 3 bases and J dropped 4; count of bases not matched to a gene: 11. Germline CDR1 SGHNT, CDR2 YYREEE (reference sequence). CDR3 length: 16 amino acids. CDR3 residues: CASSSPSGPVADTQYF. Here the CDR3 DNA reads TGTGCCAGCAGCTCACCTAGCGGCCCTGTAGCAGATACGCAGTATTTT.

The chain links TRBV7-2 to TRBJ2-7; D unclear. Trimming shortened V by 2 bases and J by 7 bases, and 12 bases separated the two germline ends. The V gene's germline CDR1 is SGHTA and CDR2 FQGNSA. CDR3 size: 13 residues. Written as DNA, the CDR3 is TGTGCCAGCAGCTTAAAGACTGGCCGGGAGCAGTACTTC. Amino acid sequence: CASSLKTGREQYF.

The chain links TRBV11-2 to TRBJ2-1, with 7 nucleotides matching TRBD1. The germline CDR1 and CDR2 sequences are SGHAT and FQNNGV. This CDR3 is 18 amino acids long. The V segment lost 0 bases and the J segment 0 bases; nucleotides outside the gene matches: 8. The CDR3 nucleotides read TGTGCCAGCAGCTTAGATCAGGGGACAGAGAGCTCCTACAATGAGCAGTTCTTC. It yields the protein CASSLDQGTESSYNEQFF.

The chain has TRBV10-3 and TRBJ2-3, with D unclear. Germline CDR1 is ENHRY and CDR2 is SYGVKD. CDR3 length equals 13 residues. V was shortened by 7 bases and J by 5 bases, with 13 bases between the two germline ends. The DNA for the CDR3 is TGTGCCATCAAGGATGGCTCGGGAGATACGCAGTATTTT. Protein product: CAIKDGSGDTQYF.

This clonotype was detected only a few times. The chain is built from TRBV7-2 and TRBJ2-3; D remains ambiguous. Germline CDR1 is SGHTA and CDR2 is FQGNSA. The CDR3 is made up of 13 amino acids. V was clipped by 5 bases and J by 5 bases, with 11 bases between them. The CDR3 loop is CASSPRPGDTQYF. CDR3 in DNA: TGTGCCAGCAGCCCCCGACCGGGAGATACGCAGTATTTT.

There are a few counts of this clonotype. J is TRBJ2-7 and V is TRBV19, with 7 bases identical to TRBD1. In germline, CDR1 is LNHDA, CDR2 SQIVND (reference sequence). CDR3 length: 13 residues. V shed 3 bases and J 3 bases; nucleotides not matched to a gene: 2. The DNA of the CDR3 is TGTGCCAGTAGTATCACAGGGGTCTACGAGCAGTACTTC. Translating it yields CASSITGVYEQYF.

V is TRBV5-1 and J is TRBJ2-3, with D possibly being TRBD1 or TRBD2 (5 bases each). V was clipped by 1 base and J by 2 bases, with 11 bases between them. The CDR3 sequence is 15 residues long. Germline lookup yields CDR1 SGHRS and CDR2 YFSETQ. The CDR3 spells CASSLRGAHTDTQYF. In DNA form, the CDR3 reads TGCGCCAGCAGCTTGAGAGGGGCGCACACAGATACGCAGTATTTT.

In its sample, this clonotype was seen many times. The chain uses TRBV6-1 and TRBJ2-2; 14 nucleotides match TRBD2. After removal of 5 bases from V and 5 bases from J, the junction contained 10 bases not matched to a gene. Per the germline V gene, CDR1 is MNHNS and CDR2 is SASEGT. The CDR3 has 18 residues. The CDR3 sequence: CASSRTGLAGGGTGELFF. For the CDR3, the DNA is TGTGCCAGCAGTCGGACAGGACTAGCGGGAGGCGGGACCGGGGAGCTGTTTTTT.

The CDR3: CATSDSSVLNLYGYTF. The CDR3 DNA is TGTGCCACCAGTGACTCTTCGGTCTTGAACCTTTATGGCTACACCTTC. The genes are TRBV24-1 and TRBJ1-2; D is ambiguous. Germline-derived CDR1 and CDR2 are KGHDR and SFDVKD. V was trimmed by 4 bases and J by 5 bases, leaving 19 bases between them. The length of the CDR3 is 16 residues.

Only one count was recorded for this clonotype. The chain couples TRBV19 to TRBJ1-2, with TRBD1 matching over 7 bases. Unmatched junction bases numbered 2, after V lost 4 bases and J lost 0 bases. CDR1 and CDR2 (germline): LNHDA, SQIVND (reference sequence). This CDR3 spans 14 amino acids. The CDR3 DNA follows: TGTGCCAGTAGTACCACAGGGGCTAACTATGGCTACACCTTC. This gives the protein CASSTTGANYGYTF.

This clonotype was observed many times. The chain joins TRBV7-9 to TRBJ1-5, with 7 bases aligning to TRBD1. Germline lookup yields CDR1 SEHNR and CDR2 FQNEAQ (reference sequence). After removal of 4 bases from V and 0 bases from J, the junction contained 3 bases not matched to a gene. The CDR3 covers 15 residues. This chain's CDR3 is CASSSGQPSNQPQHF. CDR3 nucleotide sequence: TGTGCCAGCAGCTCGGGACAGCCTAGCAATCAGCCCCAGCATTTT.

This clonotype is medium-sized (0.01 to 0.1%) within its sample. The chain has TRBV10-1 and TRBJ2-7; 9 nucleotides agree with TRBD2. Germline CDR1 reads WNHNN; CDR2 reads SYGVQD (reference sequence). This CDR3 is 15 amino acids long. J lost 4 bases, V lost 6 bases, and 10 bases had no gene match. CDR3 loop: CASSQGGLARYEQYF. In DNA form, the CDR3 reads TGCGCCAGCAGCCAAGGGGGACTAGCCCGTTACGAGCAGTACTTC.

This clonotype has at least ten counts. This rearrangement joins TRBV4-1 to TRBJ2-1, with 10 positions matching TRBD2. The CDR3 spans 16 residues. Trimming removed 1 base from V and 4 bases from J; junction bases left unmatched: 4. Per germline, CDR1 MGHRA and CDR2 YSYEKL. CDR3 DNA: TGCGCCAGCAGCCAAGCGGGACTAGCGCTATACAATGAGCAGTTCTTC. Translating it yields CASSQAGLALYNEQFF.

The V call is TRBV19, the J call TRBJ2-1, with TRBD2 matching over 10 bases. V gave up 5 bases and J gave up 4 bases; unmatched junction bases: 5. The germline V gene has CDR1 LNHDA and CDR2 SQIVND (reference sequence). The CDR3 is 15 residues long. The DNA of the CDR3 is TGTGCCAGTAGTGTAGCGGGGGGTCTTTACAATGAGCAGTTCTTC. Residues: CASSVAGGLYNEQFF. The whole variable domain, filled in from reference TRBV19 and TRBJ2-1, reads DGGITQSPKYLFRKEGQNVTLSCEQNLNHDAMYWYRQDPGQGLRLIYYSQIVNDFQKGDIAEGYSVSREKKESFPLTVTSAQKNPTAFYLCASSVAGGLYNEQFFGPGTRLTVL.

CDR3 protein: CASSLLGQRDTGEQFF. DNA for the CDR3: TGTGCCAGCAGTTTATTGGGACAACGGGACACCGGGGAGCAGTTCTTC. The gene calls are TRBV12-3 or TRBV12-4 and TRBJ2-1; possibly TRBD1 for D (6 bases). V was trimmed by 2 bases and J by 10 bases, leaving 21 bases between them. This CDR3 has 16 amino acids.

The chain has TRBV2 and TRBJ1-6, with D maybe TRBD1 (5 bases). The CDR3 sequence is 14 residues long. V was shortened by 7 bases and J by 5 bases, with 12 bases between the two germline ends. CDR1 and CDR2 (germline): SNHLY, FYNNEI. CDR3 sequence (DNA): TGTGCCAGCAATCGAAGGGGCAATAATTCACCCCTCCACTTT. Residues: CASNRRGNNSPLHF.

To note about this clonotype: A read error is possible here, since a much larger clone lies one base away. The V gene is TRBV5-8, the J gene TRBJ1-1; D remains unclear. Per germline, CDR1 SGHTS and CDR2 YDEGEE. The CDR3 runs 15 residues. DNA for the CDR3: TGTGCCCGCAGCTGGAAAGGGAAGATGAACACTGAAGCTTTCTTT. It is translated as CARSWKGKMNTEAFF.